This entry lists 31 T cell receptor beta chains sequenced from one sample in a study of OX40 agonist ivuxolimab in advanced cancers. Generated by immunoSEQ multiplex PCR, the TCRdb table keeps only in-frame clones and is missing some. The sample contains about 77,000 clones, 85% of which appear only once. The source was CD4+ or CD8+ T cells sorted from blood, collected in a trial of the OX40 agonist ivuxolimab. The receptors stem from an adult with an advanced solid tumor such as melanoma, head and neck, liver or kidney cancer.

The chain is built from TRBV7-6 and TRBJ2-5; TRBD2 is a possible D gene (5 bases). From germline, CDR1 is SGHVS and CDR2 FNYEAQ. The CDR3 spans 15 residues. Between the trimmed V and J ends, which lost 1 base and 5 bases, there was a span of 14 bases. The chain's CDR3 is CASSLGQGSGETQYF. For the CDR3, the DNA is TGTGCCAGCAGCTTAGGTCAAGGCTCGGGGGAGACCCAGTACTTC.

This rearrangement joins TRBV4-3 to TRBJ1-1; no definite D call. Germline lookup yields CDR1 LGHNA and CDR2 YSLEER. V was shortened by 5 bases and J by 4 bases, with 11 bases between the two germline ends. The CDR3 extends over 13 amino acids. For the CDR3, the DNA is TGCGCCAGCAGCAGGTTGGTTGCCACTGAAGCTTTCTTT. This sequence encodes CASSRLVATEAFF.

The chain employs TRBV4-3 and TRBJ2-3; 8 bases line up with TRBD1. This CDR3 is 17 amino acids long. The germline CDR1 and CDR2 sequences are LGHNA and YSLEER. Losses at the gene ends were 1 base for V and 1 base for J; bases not matched to a gene: 7. The CDR3 is CASSQASGGMGTDTQYF. CDR3 nucleotide sequence: TGCGCCAGCAGCCAAGCCTCAGGGGGCATGGGCACAGATACGCAGTATTTT.

The chain has TRBV7-9 and TRBJ2-5, with no clear D. The CDR3 is 15 residues long. V was pared by 5 bases and J by 2 bases, with 15 bases between. Germline V gene data show CDR1 as SEHNR and CDR2 as FQNEAQ (reference sequence). CDR3 residues: CASSPKRRIQETQYF. In nucleotides, the CDR3 is TGTGCCAGCAGCCCCAAGAGGCGGATTCAAGAGACCCAGTACTTC.

This chain uses TRBV4-3 with TRBJ2-5; D is unresolved. This CDR3 has 16 residues. CDR1 and CDR2 (germline): LGHNA, YSLEER. The V and J ends lost 0 bases and 5 bases respectively, with 16 bases between them. The CDR3 reads CASSQESPGSRETQYF. In DNA form, the CDR3 reads TGCGCCAGCAGCCAAGAAAGTCCCGGGTCTAGGGAGACCCAGTACTTC.

The rearrangement joins TRBV6-5 to TRBJ2-1; D is possibly TRBD2 (6 bases). CDR1 is MNHEY, CDR2 SVGAGI, per germline. The CDR3 runs 13 residues. With 8 bases removed from V and 8 bases from J, the gap between germline ends came to 16 bases. CDR3 nucleotides: TGTGCCAGCGAAACGGGGGTTGGCGATGAGCAGTTCTTC. The encoded protein is CASETGVGDEQFF.

The CDR3 is CASSPGQEEKLFF. CDR3 sequence (DNA): TGTGCCAGCAGCCCTGGACAGGAAGAAAAACTGTTTTTT. This rearrangement joins TRBV6-5 to TRBJ1-4, with 7 positions matching TRBD1. CDR1 is MNHEY and CDR2 is SVGAGI in the germline V gene. This CDR3 has 13 amino acids. Losses at the gene ends were 6 bases for V and 8 bases for J; bases not matched to a gene: 6.

This chain connects TRBV5-4 to TRBJ2-7, with D perhaps being TRBD1 or TRBD2 (5 bases each). Deletions cut 1 base from V and 6 bases from J, with 8 bases between. The CDR3 runs to 12 residues. Germline assignment: CDR1 SGHNT and CDR2 YYREEE (reference sequence). Written as DNA, the CDR3 is TGTGCCAGCAGCTTGCAGGGAGCCGAGCAGTACTTC. This encodes CASSLQGAEQYF.

Written as DNA, the CDR3 is TGTGCTAGTGGGTCAGCACCGGGACGCCAAGAAAAACTGTTTTTT. It translates to CASGSAPGRQEKLFF. The rearrangement uses TRBV12-5 and TRBJ1-4; D is perhaps TRBD1 (5 bases). CDR1 and CDR2 (germline): LGHNT, FRNRAP. The CDR3 has 15 residues. V was shortened by 6 bases and J by 8 bases, with 19 bases between the two germline ends.

The chain joins TRBV5-1 to TRBJ2-7, with TRBD1 matching 7 bases. V was pared by 0 bases and J by 0 bases, with 3 bases of the junction left unmatched. The length of the CDR3 is 15 residues. Looked up from germline, CDR1 is SGHRS and CDR2 is YFSETQ. CDR3 protein: CASSLGTGASYEQYF. In DNA, the CDR3 is TGCGCCAGCAGCTTGGGTACAGGGGCCTCCTACGAGCAGTACTTC.

This clone was recorded only once. The chain uses TRBV7-9 and TRBJ1-5; no reliable D call. Germline assignment: CDR1 SEHNR and CDR2 FQNEAQ (reference sequence). V was pared by 5 bases and J by 0 bases, with 14 bases between. The length of the CDR3 is 16 residues. CDR3 sequence (DNA): TGTGCCAGCAGCGCCCTGCAGGTTAATAGCAATCAGCCCCAGCATTTT. Residues: CASSALQVNSNQPQHF.

The chain combines TRBV7-6 with TRBJ2-7; D unresolved. Germline CDR1 reads SGHVS; CDR2 reads FNYEAQ. This CDR3 region has 14 residues. The V end lost 1 base, the J end lost 2 bases, and 9 bases lay between the germline ends. The CDR3 loop is CASSLEFQAYEQYF. The DNA of the CDR3 is TGTGCCAGCAGCTTAGAATTTCAGGCCTACGAGCAGTACTTC. The full variable domain, its missing parts supplied by reference TRBV7-6 and TRBJ2-7, is GAGVSQSPRYKVTKRGQDVALRCDPISGHVSLYWYRQALGQGPEFLTYFNYEAQQDKSGLPNDRFSAERPEGSISTLTIQRTEQRDSAMYRCASSLEFQAYEQYFGPGTRLTVT.

This clone showed up just once. The V call is TRBV7-2, the J call TRBJ2-3, with D maybe TRBD2 (7 bases). This CDR3 has 14 residues. Trimming removed 3 bases from V and 4 bases from J, with 11 bases in between. Germline assignment: CDR1 SGHTA and CDR2 FQGNSA. CDR3 nucleotide sequence: TGTGCCAGCAGCTTTAGGGGGGGCCCAGATACGCAGTATTTT. Protein product: CASSFRGGPDTQYF.

V gene TRBV19 combines with J gene TRBJ2-3; unclear D gene. V gave up 3 bases and J gave up 1 base, with 11 bases separating them. The V gene's germline CDR1 is LNHDA and CDR2 SQIVND (reference sequence). The CDR3 sequence is 15 residues long. This chain's CDR3 is CASSIQRGGTDTQYF. The CDR3 nucleotides are TGTGCCAGTAGTATCCAGCGAGGCGGCACAGATACGCAGTATTTT.

The chain has TRBV6-5 and TRBJ2-2, with TRBD1 matching over 9 bases. The germline V gene encodes CDR1 MNHEY and CDR2 SVGAGI. V was pared by 3 bases and J by 7 bases, with 6 bases of the junction left unmatched. This CDR3 is 15 amino acids long. CDR3 residues: CASSYHGTGNGELFF. The CDR3 region has the DNA TGTGCCAGCAGTTATCACGGGACAGGGAACGGGGAGCTGTTTTTT.

The sample holds one count of this clone. V gene TRBV5-4 combines with J gene TRBJ2-7; 8 bases line up with TRBD1. Germline values: CDR1 SGHNT, CDR2 YYREEE (reference sequence). The CDR3 is 16 residues long. The V and J ends lost 0 bases and 5 bases, in that order; junction bases with no gene match: 10. CDR3 amino acids: CASSLVGTGAFHEQYF. DNA of the CDR3: TGTGCCAGCAGCTTGGTTGGGACAGGAGCTTTCCACGAGCAGTACTTC.

The CDR3 region is CASTQAGGNTIYF. Written as DNA, the CDR3 is TGTGCCAGCACCCAGGCGGGCGGAAACACCATATATTTT. The rearrangement uses TRBV5-4 and TRBJ1-3; D unclear. The CDR3 contains 13 residues. Germline V gives CDR1 SGHNT, CDR2 YYREEE (reference sequence). Trimming took off 6 bases at V and 4 bases at J, with 11 bases between the two ends.

The V call is TRBV2, the J call TRBJ1-2, with D possibly matching TRBD1 (5 bases). The CDR3 has 12 residues. CDR1 and CDR2 from the germline V gene are SNHLY and FYNNEI. The ends were cut back, 4 bases at V and 8 bases at J, with 11 bases in the middle. DNA for the CDR3: TGTGCCAGCAGTGCAGGGCAGGGAGGCTACACCTTC. Amino acid sequence: CASSAGQGGYTF.

The CDR3 loop is CASSWDRISYNEQFF. CDR3 coding DNA: TGTGCCAGCAGTTGGGACAGAATCTCCTACAATGAGCAGTTCTTC. This chain connects TRBV2 to TRBJ2-1; 7 nucleotides align to TRBD1. The CDR3 contains 15 residues. After removal of 5 bases from V and 0 bases from J, the junction contained 4 bases not matched to a gene. CDR1 is SNHLY and CDR2 is FYNNEI in the germline V gene.

As DNA, the CDR3 is TGTGCCAGCAGCCAAGGCGAGACAGGGGGCAGAGGCACCGGGGAGCTGTTTTTT. Amino acids: CASSQGETGGRGTGELFF. This chain connects TRBV4-2 to TRBJ2-2; 10 bases line up with TRBD1. Germline V gene lookup returns CDR1 LGHNA and CDR2 YNFKEQ. This CDR3 has 18 residues. The J segment lost 4 bases and the V segment lost 1 base, leaving 9 bases of the junction unmatched.

V usage is TRBV14 and J usage is TRBJ2-2; D unresolved. Germline V gene sequence: CDR1 SGHDN, CDR2 FVKESK. The CDR3 sequence is 13 residues long. Trimming cost V 3 bases and J 5 bases, with 7 bases left between them. The CDR3 DNA reads as TGTGCCAGCAGCCAGGGAATAACCGGGGAGCTGTTTTTT. The encoded protein is CASSQGITGELFF.

The chain joins TRBV4-3 to TRBJ1-4; D uncertain. Per the germline V gene, CDR1 is LGHNA and CDR2 is YSLEER. The CDR3 spans 17 residues. V was pared by 0 bases and J by 3 bases, with 14 bases between. CDR3 in amino acids: CASSQDPLDFSNEKLFF. DNA of the CDR3: TGCGCCAGCAGCCAAGACCCATTGGACTTCTCTAATGAAAAACTGTTTTTT.

This chain uses TRBV4-3 with TRBJ1-4; D not resolved. V was pared by 1 base and J by 8 bases, with 14 bases between. CDR3 size: 15 residues. From germline, CDR1 is LGHNA and CDR2 YSLEER. Written as DNA, the CDR3 is TGCGCCAGCAGCCAAGCCGGGGTTGGTGGGGAAAAACTGTTTTTT. As protein: CASSQAGVGGEKLFF.

This chain uses TRBV5-1 with TRBJ2-7; 7 nucleotides align to TRBD1. The germline CDR1 and CDR2 sequences are SGHRS and YFSETQ. The CDR3 totals 16 residues. J was trimmed by 3 bases and V by 0 bases; bases with no gene match: 9. The DNA of the CDR3 is TGCGCCAGCAGCTTGGGGTTGACAGGGTCCCTCTACGAGCAGTACTTC. Translated, it gives CASSLGLTGSLYEQYF.

V and J are TRBV29-1 and TRBJ2-3, with TRBD2 matching over 8 bases. After removal of 6 bases from V and 1 base from J, the junction contained 9 bases not matched to a gene. Germline V gene data show CDR1 as SQVTM and CDR2 as ANQGSEA. There are 15 residues in the CDR3. This CDR3 is CSVPGGPGGTDTQYF. The CDR3 DNA sequence: TGCAGCGTCCCGGGGGGGCCGGGGGGCACAGATACGCAGTATTTT.

The chain has TRBV29-1 and TRBJ2-1, with D maybe TRBD1 (6 bases). The CDR3 consists of 14 residues. Between the trimmed V and J ends, which lost 7 bases and 2 bases, there was a span of 15 bases. Germline assignment: CDR1 SQVTM and CDR2 ANQGSEA. CDR3 protein: CSAARAGAYNEQFF. The CDR3 region has the DNA TGCAGCGCCGCCCGGGCAGGGGCCTACAATGAGCAGTTCTTC.

The chain is built from TRBV7-9 and TRBJ2-1; TRBD1 agrees at 8 bases. V gave up 5 bases and J gave up 5 bases; unmatched junction bases: 5. The V gene's germline CDR1 is SEHNR and CDR2 FQNEAQ (reference sequence). CDR3 length: 14 amino acids. CDR3 nucleotide sequence: TGTGCCAGCAGCCCAAGGGACAGGCACAATGAGCAGTTCTTC. This translates into CASSPRDRHNEQFF.

The genes are TRBV5-1 and TRBJ2-2; D remains unclear. Germline CDR1 reads SGHRS; CDR2 reads YFSETQ. The V and J ends lost 1 base and 1 base respectively, with 11 bases between them. This CDR3 is 16 amino acids long. Here the CDR3 DNA reads TGCGCCAGCAGCTTGACCCCCGCTGAGAACACCGGGGAGCTGTTTTTT. It specifies CASSLTPAENTGELFF.

The rearrangement joins TRBV15 to TRBJ1-5; TRBD1 agrees at 7 bases. V lost 1 base and J lost 7; bases outside the gene matches: 7. The CDR3 is made up of 15 amino acids. Germline CDR1 LNHNV, CDR2 YYDKDF (reference sequence). The CDR3 here is CATSRGGRGGQPQHF. The CDR3 DNA reads as TGTGCCACCAGCAGAGGGGGCAGGGGGGGACAGCCCCAGCATTTT.

This sequence joins TRBV5-4 and TRBJ1-1; D possibly corresponds to TRBD1 (5 bases). The V end lost 4 bases, the J end lost 10 bases, and 14 bases lay between the germline ends. Germline V gives CDR1 SGHNT, CDR2 YYREEE (reference sequence). The CDR3 has 12 amino acids. The CDR3 sequence is CASSLKGVGAFF. CDR3 DNA: TGTGCCAGCAGCCTGAAAGGGGTTGGAGCTTTCTTT.

The chain employs TRBV10-3 and TRBJ2-7; D not certain. V was cut by 6 bases and J by 4 bases, with 7 bases left in between. This CDR3 region has 11 residues. The germline CDR1 and CDR2 sequences are ENHRY and SYGVKD. Here the CDR3 DNA reads TGTGCCATCAGACAGAATTACGAGCAGTACTTC. Its protein product is CAIRQNYEQYF.